The clone carrying this T cell receptor (beta chain) was seen a few times. Its antigen is as yet unknown. The CDR3 spans 14 residues. V lost 10 bases and J lost 0, with 13 bases in between. Germline-derived CDR1 and CDR2 are SGHDN and FVKESK. Template switching added a universal primer site, and cDNA bore unique molecular identifiers. TCRdb recomputed calls from the 5' RACE reads with MiXCR, one row per CDR3 protein. The sample holds some 900,000 distinct CDR3 sequences, 9% to 15% seen once. The sample originates from a study of identical twins. Study observations and caveats: Cord blood beta clonotypes present at high abundance carried fewer insertions; no such pattern appeared in memory repertoires.

The same data also went into a second study, on yellow fever vaccine responses in identical twins.

The chain carries TRBV14 and TRBJ2-1; D is undetermined. The material sequenced was PBMCs. The TCR comes from a woman in her late teens or twenties in good health. CDR3 nucleotide sequence: TGTGCCACTCCCGGCCTGAGCTCCTACAATGAGCAGTTCTTC. This translates into CATPGLSSYNEQFF.